These 29 T cell receptor beta chains were all obtained from the same sample, sequenced in a study of blood T cell repertoires in COVID-19. Some clones are missing from TCRdb's copy, which holds only in-frame ones; the method was immunoSEQ multiplex PCR. The repertoire holds around 340,000 clones, just over 85% seen once, with about 4.2% in the top ten. The sample comprised PBMCs or T cells enriched from blood (not recorded which). These receptor sequences come from a woman aged 40 to 50 with acute COVID-19.

This clone was detected many times. The chain links TRBV20-1 to TRBJ1-2; D might be TRBD1 (5 bases). CDR1 and CDR2 (germline): DFQATT, SNEGSKA (reference sequence). With 3 bases removed from V and 6 bases from J, the gap between germline ends came to 14 bases. The CDR3 has 13 amino acids. CDR3 region: CSASKGKVDGYTF. For the CDR3, the DNA is TGCAGTGCTAGTAAGGGGAAGGTTGATGGCTACACCTTC.

The chain recombines TRBV28 with TRBJ2-2, with 7 bases fitting TRBD2. The CDR3 has 16 residues. In germline, CDR1 is MDHEN, CDR2 SYDVKM. V lost 6 bases to trimming and J lost 6 bases; unmatched junction nucleotides: 13. DNA of the CDR3: TGTGCCAGCAGGGCTAGCGGATCAACTTATTCCGGGGAGCTGTTTTTT. Translation: CASRASGSTYSGELFF.

The chain joins TRBV2 to TRBJ2-1; TRBD2 agrees at 9 bases. V shed 6 bases and J 4 bases; nucleotides not matched to a gene: 7. The germline V gene encodes CDR1 SNHLY and CDR2 FYNNEI. The length of the CDR3 is 15 residues. The CDR3 nucleotides read TGTGCCAGCAGAATTGAGCGGGGGGAATACAATGAGCAGTTCTTC. This gives the protein CASRIERGEYNEQFF.

This rearrangement joins TRBV4-3 to TRBJ2-1; 10 bases agree with TRBD2. The V and J ends lost 3 bases and 8 bases, in that order; junction bases with no gene match: 13. This CDR3 is built from 17 residues. Germline V CDR1 and CDR2: LGHNA, YSLEER. CDR3 protein: CASSQQPAGGQAHEQFF. The CDR3 nucleotides read TGCGCCAGCAGCCAGCAACCAGCGGGGGGGCAGGCCCATGAGCAGTTCTTC.

This chain joins TRBV18 and TRBJ2-2; a possible D gene is TRBD1 (6 bases). The V gene lost 7 bases and the J gene lost 0 bases, with 12 bases spanning the gap. Germline V gives CDR1 KGHSH, CDR2 LQKENI. The CDR3 extends over 15 amino acids. The CDR3 here is CASYRDTPNTGELFF. For the CDR3, the DNA is TGTGCCAGCTACCGGGACACCCCGAACACCGGGGAGCTGTTTTTT.

The chain recombines TRBV6-2 or TRBV6-3 with TRBJ2-1; TRBD2 agrees at 13 bases. Germline CDR1 is MNHEY and CDR2 is SVGEGT. The trim removed 4 bases at V and 4 bases at J, leaving 7 bases unmatched. The CDR3 loop spans 17 amino acids. CDR3 in DNA: TGTGCCAGCAGTTCCACTAGCGGGGGGGTATGGTACAATGAGCAGTTCTTC. Protein sequence: CASSSTSGGVWYNEQFF.

V gene TRBV7-9 combines with J gene TRBJ1-2; D remains ambiguous. CDR3 size: 16 residues. Trimming stripped 4 bases from V and 5 bases from J, with 20 bases between. Germline assignment: CDR1 SEHNR and CDR2 FQNEAQ (reference sequence). The CDR3 sequence is CASSSQSGVGKYGYTF. The CDR3 region has the DNA TGTGCCAGCAGCTCTCAAAGCGGGGTTGGGAAGTATGGCTACACCTTC.

The chain is built from TRBV18 and TRBJ2-5; a weak D match, TRBD1 (6 bases). CDR1 KGHSH and CDR2 LQKENI come from the germline V gene. This CDR3 is built from 15 residues. The ends were cut back, 2 bases at V and 4 bases at J, with 14 bases in the middle. The CDR3 protein is CASSPFAGAPETQYF. In DNA, the CDR3 is TGTGCCAGCTCACCATTCGCAGGGGCCCCAGAGACCCAGTACTTC.

V is TRBV6-2 or TRBV6-3 and J is TRBJ1-1, with D uncertain. CDR1 and CDR2 (germline): MNHEY, SVGEGT. V lost 2 bases and J 0 bases, leaving 16 bases between the germline ends. CDR3 length equals 17 residues. The CDR3 region is CASSYPQIRLMNTEAFF. In DNA, the CDR3 is TGTGCCAGCAGTTACCCGCAAATTCGACTAATGAACACTGAAGCTTTCTTT.

The rearrangement uses TRBV4-1 and TRBJ1-5, with TRBD1 matching over 10 bases. In germline, CDR1 is MGHRA, CDR2 YSYEKL. The V and J ends lost 0 bases and 9 bases, in that order; junction bases with no gene match: 5. This CDR3 has 15 residues. CDR3 bases: TGCGCCAGCAGCCAAGATGGGACAGGGGCGAGGCCCCAGCATTTT. Amino acids: CASSQDGTGARPQHF.

The chain carries TRBV4-3 and TRBJ1-1; D is ambiguous. Trimming shortened V by 4 bases and J by 3 bases, and 6 bases separated the two germline ends. CDR1 is LGHNA, CDR2 YSLEER, per germline. The CDR3 has 12 residues. In DNA form, the CDR3 reads TGCGCCAGCAGCCGAGCGGACACTGAAGCTTTCTTT. The encoded protein is CASSRADTEAFF.

This clone showed up just once. The CDR3 sequence is CASSQGTYTEAFF. The CDR3 DNA is TGTGCCAGCAGCCAAGGGACTTACACTGAAGCTTTCTTT. The chain has TRBV14 and TRBJ1-1; D gene ambiguous. V lost 1 base, J lost 3 bases, and 6 bases lay in between. The CDR3 runs 13 residues. Germline V gene sequence: CDR1 SGHDN, CDR2 FVKESK.

This clone occurred a few times. The chain has TRBV28 and TRBJ2-1; TRBD2 matches 9 bases. The CDR3 is 15 amino acids. V shed 5 bases, J shed 0 bases, and the junction held 2 bases outside the gene matches. Per the germline V gene, CDR1 is MDHEN and CDR2 is SYDVKM. CDR3 residues: CASSRLADSYNEQFF. CDR3 in DNA: TGTGCCAGCAGTCGACTAGCGGACTCCTACAATGAGCAGTTCTTC.

In this sample, this clone turned up once. The chain recombines TRBV7-9 with TRBJ2-1; the match to TRBD2 covers 8 bases. The CDR3 length is 14 residues. Germline CDR1 reads SEHNR; CDR2 reads FQNEAQ (reference sequence). V trimming: 4 bases; J trimming: 7 bases; junction bases outside the gene matches: 6. CDR3 loop: CASSSTSGRNEQFF. The CDR3 DNA reads as TGTGCCAGCAGCTCAACTAGCGGCCGTAATGAGCAGTTCTTC.

V usage is TRBV5-4 and J usage is TRBJ1-4, with 11 bases that match TRBD1. Looked up from germline, CDR1 is SGHNT and CDR2 is YYREEE (reference sequence). CDR3 length: 15 residues. V lost 3 bases and J lost 4; bases outside the gene matches: 2. The CDR3 is CASSWGQGGNEKLFF. The CDR3 DNA reads TGTGCCAGCAGCTGGGGACAGGGGGGTAATGAAAAACTGTTTTTT.

V gene TRBV7-9 combines with J gene TRBJ1-2; TRBD1 might be the D (5 bases). CDR3 length: 14 residues. V lost 7 bases and J 6 bases, leaving 18 bases between the germline ends. Germline V CDR1 and CDR2: SEHNR, FQNEAQ (reference sequence). The CDR3 reads CASTLSGGTNGYTF. The CDR3 bases are TGTGCCAGCACATTAAGTGGGGGGACTAATGGCTACACCTTC. The full variable domain, in which reference TRBV7-9 and TRBJ1-2 provide the parts outside the CDR3, is DTGVSQNPRHKITKRGQNVTFRCDPISEHNRLYWYRQTLGQGPEFLTYFQNEAQLEKSRLLSDRFSAERPKGSFSTLEIQRTEQGDSAMYLCASTLSGGTNGYTFGSGTRLTVV.

The V and J genes are TRBV27 and TRBJ1-2; no reliable D call. V lost 0 bases to trimming and J lost 3 bases, with 5 bases between them. Germline V gene sequence: CDR1 MNHEY, CDR2 SMNVEV (reference sequence). CDR3 length equals 13 residues. The CDR3 DNA reads TGTGCCAGCAGTTTATCCGGGGACTATGGCTACACCTTC. Encoded protein: CASSLSGDYGYTF.

V and J are TRBV6-2 or TRBV6-3 and TRBJ1-3; no reliable D call. Germline V gene sequence: CDR1 MNHEY, CDR2 SVGEGT. Trimming pared 4 bases from V and 0 bases from J, leaving 7 bases between. CDR3 length equals 14 residues. The CDR3, as DNA: TGTGCCAGCAGTTCCCCCGGCTCTGGAAACACCATATATTTT. It translates to CASSSPGSGNTIYF.

This chain uses TRBV9 with TRBJ2-7, with 11 positions matching TRBD1. The CDR3 contains 17 residues. V shed 2 bases, J shed 5 bases, and the junction held 12 bases outside the gene matches. In germline, CDR1 is SGDLS, CDR2 YYNGEE. CDR3 amino acids: CASSVRAAGTGGDEQYF. The CDR3 DNA is TGTGCCAGCAGCGTCCGAGCGGCCGGGACAGGGGGGGACGAGCAGTACTTC.

Only one count was recorded for this clone. The chain has TRBV4-1 and TRBJ1-6, with 10 nucleotides matching TRBD1. The germline V gene has CDR1 MGHRA and CDR2 YSYEKL. V shed 5 bases, J shed 8 bases, and the junction held 9 bases outside the gene matches. The CDR3 is made up of 16 amino acids. The DNA for the CDR3 is TGCGCCAGCAGCTCGGGACAGGGGAAAACTTATTCACCCCTCCACTTT. It encodes CASSSGQGKTYSPLHF.

The genes are TRBV25-1 and TRBJ1-1, with 9 positions matching TRBD1. CDR1 and CDR2 (germline): MGHDK, SYGVNS. V lost 5 bases, J lost 1 base, and 5 bases stayed unmatched. This CDR3 comprises 15 residues. The CDR3 nucleotides read TGTGCCAGCAGTACCCGGACAGGGGCGAACACTGAAGCTTTCTTT. Residues: CASSTRTGANTEAFF.

The rearrangement uses TRBV28 and TRBJ2-3; 8 bases agree with TRBD2. The V gene's germline CDR1 is MDHEN and CDR2 SYDVKM. The V and J ends lost 3 bases and 2 bases, in that order; junction bases with no gene match: 7. The CDR3 has 16 residues. CDR3 protein: CASSFGAGGFTDTQYF. In nucleotides, the CDR3 is TGTGCCAGCAGTTTCGGTGCGGGAGGTTTCACAGATACGCAGTATTTT.

This chain links TRBV29-1 with TRBJ2-3; D uncertain. CDR1 is SQVTM, CDR2 ANQGSEA, per germline. V was pared by 4 bases and J by 1 base, with 3 bases between. This CDR3 is built from 11 residues. This CDR3 reads CSVAGTDTQYF. The DNA for the CDR3 is TGCAGCGTTGCAGGCACAGATACGCAGTATTTT.

This sequence joins TRBV7-2 and TRBJ1-1; 8 bases are shared with TRBD1. The CDR3 loop spans 15 amino acids. Germline V lookup: CDR1 SGHTA, CDR2 FQGNSA. The junction had 13 bases not matched to a gene; V was cut back by 5 bases and J by 8 bases. CDR3 bases: TGTGCCAGCAGCGGTGGACAGGGTTCTCGGCTGGAAGCTTTCTTT. Its translation is CASSGGQGSRLEAFF.

V is TRBV18 and J is TRBJ2-1, with D unclear. Germline V gene sequence: CDR1 KGHSH, CDR2 LQKENI. The CDR3 runs 12 residues. V shed 3 bases and J shed 6 bases, with 6 bases lying between them. Written as DNA, the CDR3 is TGTGCCAGCTCACCCGTGCGCAATGAGCAGTTCTTC. Its translation is CASSPVRNEQFF.

V usage is TRBV6-5 and J usage is TRBJ1-5; possibly TRBD1 for D (5 bases). Trimming pared 5 bases from V and 2 bases from J, leaving 7 bases between. The CDR3 loop spans 13 amino acids. Germline loops: CDR1 MNHEY, CDR2 SVGAGI. Here the CDR3 reads CASSSRGNQPQHF. The CDR3 region has the DNA TGTGCCAGCAGTAGCAGGGGCAATCAGCCCCAGCATTTT.

The V call is TRBV2, the J call TRBJ1-5; 7 bases agree with TRBD1. The CDR3 has 16 amino acids. Looked up from germline, CDR1 is SNHLY and CDR2 is FYNNEI. Trimming removed 4 bases from V and 0 bases from J; junction bases left unmatched: 6. The CDR3 here is CASSVQGRYSNQPQHF. For the CDR3, the DNA is TGTGCCAGCAGTGTACAGGGGAGATATAGCAATCAGCCCCAGCATTTT.

This clone turned up a few times. The chain carries TRBV6-5 and TRBJ1-1; D possibly corresponds to TRBD1 (5 bases). The CDR3 runs to 15 residues. Deletions cut 2 bases from V and 1 base from J, with 11 bases between. CDR1 and CDR2 from the germline V gene are MNHEY and SVGAGI. CDR3: CASSYGPDRNTEAFF. In DNA form, the CDR3 reads TGTGCCAGCAGTTACGGACCTGACAGGAACACTGAAGCTTTCTTT.

V usage is TRBV3-1 (or the pseudogene TRBV3-2) and J usage is TRBJ1-5, with D unresolved. This CDR3 comprises 14 residues. Trimming stripped 0 bases from V and 3 bases from J, with 6 bases between. Germline V gene data show CDR1 as LGHDT and CDR2 as YNNKEL (reference sequence). DNA for the CDR3: TGTGCCAGCAGCCAAGATACAGTCAATCAGCCCCAGCATTTT. Translation gives CASSQDTVNQPQHF.